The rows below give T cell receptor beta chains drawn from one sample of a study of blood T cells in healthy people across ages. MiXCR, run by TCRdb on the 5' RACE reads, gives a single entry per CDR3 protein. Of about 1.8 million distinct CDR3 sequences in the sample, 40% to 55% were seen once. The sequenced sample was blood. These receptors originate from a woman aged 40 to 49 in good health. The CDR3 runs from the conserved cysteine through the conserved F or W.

cdr3_aa: CSVEFSVNQETQYF
v_call: TRBV29-1

cdr3_aa: CASLFEGYEAFF
v_call: TRBV6-6

cdr3_aa: CATRTGGMNNQPQHF
v_call: TRBV7-2

cdr3_aa: CASSSQGSTDTQYF
v_call: TRBV5-1

cdr3_aa: CASSYSSRPSYNEQYF
v_call: TRBV27

cdr3_aa: CASRIFNEQFF
v_call: TRBV6-6

cdr3_aa: CASSEPSAGLGLNYEQYF
v_call: TRBV10-1

cdr3_aa: CASSVATGSTDTQYF
v_call: TRBV9

cdr3_aa: CASSPRHVDTQYF
v_call: TRBV3-1

cdr3_aa: CASSPGLAGGWGTDTQYF
v_call: TRBV4-3

cdr3_aa: CASSWNGGESYEQYF
v_call: TRBV5-1

cdr3_aa: CASSSTYLGDRDYGYTF
v_call: TRBV6-1

cdr3_aa: CASSILNTDTQYF
v_call: TRBV12-3/TRBV12-4

cdr3_aa: CASSQEGSARNEKLFF
v_call: TRBV4-3

cdr3_aa: CSASTDTSGANVLTF
v_call: TRBV20-1

cdr3_aa: CASSFGRGRSYNSPLHF
v_call: TRBV28

cdr3_aa: CASSVSPRANEQFF
v_call: TRBV9

cdr3_aa: CASSGGPELAYEQYF
v_call: TRBV25-1

cdr3_aa: CASSWHALETQYF
v_call: TRBV12-3/TRBV12-4

cdr3_aa: CASTLEQGPTEAKNIQYF
v_call: TRBV6-1

cdr3_aa: CASSDGGIDEQFF
v_call: TRBV2

cdr3_aa: CASSLEASGIGTQYF
v_call: TRBV5-4

cdr3_aa: CASRGCGTDTQYF
v_call: TRBV2

cdr3_aa: CASSLTYHEQYF
v_call: TRBV7-8

cdr3_aa: CASSSGVAGGSYNEQFF
v_call: TRBV6-2/TRBV6-3

cdr3_aa: CASSLAAGRGQETQYF
v_call: TRBV7-2

cdr3_aa: CASSPPGVHGYTF
v_call: TRBV3-1

cdr3_aa: CASSIDRGYSPLHF
v_call: TRBV7-2

cdr3_aa: CASSGGRGGSYNSPLHF
v_call: TRBV7-2

cdr3_aa: CASSQSRDRVSGANVLTF
v_call: TRBV4-1

cdr3_aa: CAISESGRTSGALNQETQYF
v_call: TRBV10-3

cdr3_aa: CASSEAEGSRETQYF
v_call: TRBV6-1

cdr3_aa: CASSSGGSDSNEQFF
v_call: TRBV28

cdr3_aa: CASSADRVSEQFF
v_call: TRBV9

cdr3_aa: CATLQGPSNTEAFF
v_call: TRBV10-3

cdr3_aa: CASRKGNPDTQYF
v_call: TRBV28

cdr3_aa: CSARGPWDYEQYF
v_call: TRBV20-1